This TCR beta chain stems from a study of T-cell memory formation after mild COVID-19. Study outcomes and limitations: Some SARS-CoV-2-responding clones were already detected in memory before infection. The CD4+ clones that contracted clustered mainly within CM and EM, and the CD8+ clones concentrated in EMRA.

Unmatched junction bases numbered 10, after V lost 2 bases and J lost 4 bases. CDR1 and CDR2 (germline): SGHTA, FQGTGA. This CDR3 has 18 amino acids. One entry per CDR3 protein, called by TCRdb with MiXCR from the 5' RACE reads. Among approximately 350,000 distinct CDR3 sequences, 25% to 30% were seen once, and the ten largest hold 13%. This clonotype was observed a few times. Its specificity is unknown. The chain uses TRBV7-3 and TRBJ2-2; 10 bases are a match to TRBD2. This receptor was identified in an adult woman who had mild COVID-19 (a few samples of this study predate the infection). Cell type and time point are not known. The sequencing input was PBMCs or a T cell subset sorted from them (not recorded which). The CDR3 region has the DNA TGTGCCAGCAGCTTATCTCCTAGCGGGGGACACCGCACCGGGGAGCTGTTTTTT. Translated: CASSLSPSGGHRTGELFF.